The clone carrying this T cell receptor beta chain occurred many times. These data originate in a study of blood T cells in healthy people across ages. With 2 bases removed from V and 0 bases from J, the gap between germline ends came to 13 bases. This CDR3 region has 16 residues. CDR1 MNHEY and CDR2 SMNVEV come from the germline V gene (reference sequence). Primers used in a second PCR of about 7 to 12 cycles were a sample-barcoded 5' primer and a J-beta primer mix. A single record per CDR3 protein comes from TCRdb applying MiXCR to the 5' RACE reads. The sample has hundreds of thousands of distinct CDR3 sequences, 32% seen once.

The V call is TRBV27, the J call TRBJ1-2; a weak D match, TRBD1 (6 bases). The sequence was collected from a woman older than 75 in good health. The sequencing sample was made of blood. CDR3 coding DNA: TGTGCCAGCAGTTTAATGGGTAACAGGGCTAACTATGGCTACACCTTC. Encoded protein: CASSLMGNRANYGYTF.